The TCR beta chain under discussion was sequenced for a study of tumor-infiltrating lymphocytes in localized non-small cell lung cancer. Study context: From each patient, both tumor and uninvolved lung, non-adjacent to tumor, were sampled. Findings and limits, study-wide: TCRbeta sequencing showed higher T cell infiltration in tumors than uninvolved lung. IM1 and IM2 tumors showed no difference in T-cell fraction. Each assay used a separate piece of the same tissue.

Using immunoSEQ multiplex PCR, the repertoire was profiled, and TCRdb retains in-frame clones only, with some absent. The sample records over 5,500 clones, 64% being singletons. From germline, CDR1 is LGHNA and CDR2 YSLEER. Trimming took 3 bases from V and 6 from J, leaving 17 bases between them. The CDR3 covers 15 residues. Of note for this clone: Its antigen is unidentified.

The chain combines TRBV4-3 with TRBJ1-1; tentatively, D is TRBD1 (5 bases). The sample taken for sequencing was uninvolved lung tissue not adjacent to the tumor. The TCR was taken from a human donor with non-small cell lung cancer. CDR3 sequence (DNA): TGCGCCAGCAGCCAGGGATCAGACAGTCCTTCTGAAGCTTTCTTT. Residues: CASSQGSDSPSEAFF.